The TCR beta chain described here comes from a study of shared clonotypes between healthy human individuals. Produced via immunoSEQ multiplex PCR; TCRdb's table is partial and in-frame only. The table records about 2.4 million clones, approximately 93% of them present only once. Turning to this clone: Distinct nucleotide sequences in the sample also encode this CDR3.

Germline V gene sequence: CDR1 DFQATT, CDR2 SNEGSKA (reference sequence). The CDR3 has 11 amino acids. V shed 0 bases and J shed 7 bases, with 6 bases lying between them. The TCR comes from a man in his late teens or twenties in good health. Some clones in this sample may be carry-over from other donors' samples. Sequenced input: naive CD4+ T cells from PBMCs. Subset defined: CD45RA+ positively selected. The chain recombines TRBV20-1 with TRBJ1-1; D remains unclear. The CDR3 reads CSARDRGEAFF. DNA for the CDR3: TGCAGTGCTAGAGATAGAGGTGAAGCTTTCTTT.